This T cell receptor beta chain was identified during a study of control samples from healthy donors and cancer patients. Libraries were prepared by immunoSEQ multiplex PCR; TCRdb keeps only in-frame clonotypes and omits some of them. This sample has some 23,000 clones, with around 85% found just once. V lost 7 bases, J lost 8 bases, and 14 bases lay in between. The V gene's germline CDR1 is SNHLY and CDR2 FYNNEI. The CDR3 contains 13 residues. The sample consisted of PBMCs. The sequence came from a man aged 55-75 years with head and neck cancer. The chain carries TRBV2 and TRBJ1-4, with D possibly TRBD1 on 6 matching bases. The CDR3 protein is CASTGGFHEKLFF. As DNA, the CDR3 is TGTGCCAGCACCGGGGGCTTTCACGAAAAACTGTTTTTT.